These 26 T cell receptor beta chains originate from one sample sequenced in a study of spatial heterogeneity in lung cancer. Whole-study findings and limits: Tumors with more nonsynonymous mutations had more expanded intratumoral alpha and beta TCRs.

The antigens of these receptors remain unknown. TCRdb itself ran the 5' RACE reads through MiXCR, one entry per CDR3 protein. The table lists tens of thousands of distinct CDR3 sequences, under 7.5% of them singletons. The time point denotes: sample taken at primary tumor resection. The starting material was lung tumor tissue, obtained at surgery. Receptor source: a male donor with early-stage non-small cell lung cancer.

This clonotype was detected ten times or more. Here the CDR3 DNA reads TGTGCCAGCAGCGCGGAGAGGGAGCAGTTCTTC. Translation gives CASSAEREQFF. This chain uses TRBV9 with TRBJ2-1; D remains ambiguous. Germline lookup yields CDR1 SGDLS and CDR2 YYNGEE. Trimming left V 3 bases short and J 10 bases short, with 8 bases between. The CDR3 covers 11 residues.

This clonotype was detected ten times or more. The V gene is TRBV9, the J gene TRBJ2-7; TRBD2 matches 8 bases. The CDR3 extends over 15 amino acids. Unmatched junction bases numbered 5, after V lost 0 bases and J lost 3 bases. In germline, CDR1 is SGDLS, CDR2 YYNGEE. CDR3 bases: TGTGCCAGCAGCGTAGGGGGACTAGGAGACTACGAGCAGTACTTC. Translated: CASSVGGLGDYEQYF.

In its sample, this clonotype ranks as medium-sized. This sequence joins TRBV29-1 and TRBJ2-3; D not resolved. Looked up from germline, CDR1 is SQVTM and CDR2 is ANQGSEA. The CDR3 spans 11 residues. Trimming shortened V by 7 bases and J by 4 bases, and 9 bases separated the two germline ends. The CDR3 sequence: CSAERADTQYF. CDR3 nucleotides: TGCAGCGCCGAAAGGGCAGATACGCAGTATTTT.

This clonotype was counted a few times. V usage is TRBV12-3 or TRBV12-4 and J usage is TRBJ1-1, with D maybe TRBD1 (6 bases). The CDR3 loop spans 13 amino acids. V was clipped by 4 bases and J by 6 bases, with 12 bases between them. The CDR3 DNA sequence: TGTGCCAGCAGTTACAGGGATGGGGCTGAAGCTTTCTTT. Its protein is CASSYRDGAEAFF.

The chain is built from TRBV13 and TRBJ2-2, with TRBD1 matching 9 bases. J was trimmed by 5 bases and V by 5 bases; bases with no gene match: 6. Germline CDR1 reads PRHDT; CDR2 reads FYEKMQ (reference sequence). This CDR3 contains 15 residues. CDR3 amino acids: CASSKGQGLTGELFF. The CDR3, as DNA: TGTGCCAGCAGCAAGGGACAGGGACTTACCGGGGAGCTGTTTTTT.

This clonotype was detected ten times or more. In DNA form, the CDR3 reads TGTGCCACCAGCAGAGGGGGGGTAACCTACGAGCAGTACTTC. It specifies CATSRGGVTYEQYF. The chain carries TRBV15 and TRBJ2-7; D may be TRBD2 (6 bases). The CDR3 extends over 14 amino acids. V lost 1 base and J lost 2, with 9 bases in between. The germline V gene encodes CDR1 LNHNV and CDR2 YYDKDF (reference sequence).

This clonotype occurred many times. The chain combines TRBV5-1 with TRBJ1-1; 8 nucleotides agree with TRBD1. The CDR3 extends over 13 amino acids. J was trimmed by 5 bases and V by 6 bases; bases with no gene match: 6. The V gene's germline CDR1 is SGHRS and CDR2 YFSETQ. In nucleotides, the CDR3 is TGCGCCAGCACGGGACAGGAGGGTACTGAAGCTTTCTTT. Amino acid sequence: CASTGQEGTEAFF.

There are many counts of this clonotype. This chain joins TRBV5-6 and TRBJ1-2, with 8 bases fitting TRBD1. The CDR3 consists of 14 residues. The V segment lost 5 bases and the J segment 4 bases; nucleotides outside the gene matches: 7. Germline CDR1 and CDR2: SGHDT and YYEEEE. The CDR3 protein is CASSPGGGLYGYTF. The CDR3 nucleotides read TGTGCCAGCAGTCCAGGGGGCGGTCTCTATGGCTACACCTTC. Supplemented by reference TRBV5-6 and TRBJ1-2, the full variable domain reads DAGVTQSPTHLIKTRGQQVTLRCSPKSGHDTVSWYQQALGQGPQFIFQYYEEEERQRGNFPDRFSGHQFPNYSSELNVNALLLGDSALYLCASSPGGGLYGYTFGSGTRLTVV.

This clonotype was seen ten or more times. The chain couples TRBV10-3 to TRBJ2-3; 8 nucleotides agree with TRBD1. V lost 3 bases to trimming and J lost 4 bases; unmatched junction nucleotides: 3. The CDR3 has 14 residues. The germline CDR1 and CDR2 sequences are ENHRY and SYGVKD. The CDR3 is CAISERQGPDTQYF. CDR3 coding DNA: TGTGCCATCAGTGAAAGACAGGGGCCAGATACGCAGTATTTT.

In its sample, this clonotype was seen many times. The chain employs TRBV6-2 or TRBV6-3 and TRBJ2-5; D may correspond to TRBD1 or TRBD2 (6 bases each). CDR1 MNHEY and CDR2 SVGEGT come from the germline V gene. This CDR3 is built from 14 residues. V lost 6 bases and J lost 5, with 16 bases in between. CDR3 nucleotide sequence: TGTGCCAGCAGCCCGGAGGGGGGCCGGGAGACCCAGTACTTC. Amino acid sequence: CASSPEGGRETQYF.

This clonotype was recorded many times. This chain links TRBV5-1 with TRBJ2-2; tentatively, D is TRBD1 (5 bases). This CDR3 is built from 14 residues. V was shortened by 4 bases and J by 3 bases, with 10 bases between the two germline ends. Per the germline V gene, CDR1 is SGHRS and CDR2 is YFSETQ. Written as DNA, the CDR3 is TGCGCCAGCAGCCTACAGGTAGACACCGGGGAGCTGTTTTTT. Residues: CASSLQVDTGELFF.

This clonotype occurred many times. The chain carries TRBV29-1 and TRBJ1-5; D not resolved. The CDR3 spans 11 residues. V was cut by 4 bases and J by 4 bases, with 5 bases left in between. The germline gives CDR1 SQVTM, CDR2 ANQGSEA. This chain's CDR3 is CSVGENQPQHF. The CDR3 bases are TGCAGCGTTGGGGAGAATCAGCCCCAGCATTTT. Full variable domain (remainder filled in from reference TRBV29-1 and TRBJ1-5): SAVISQKPSRDICQRGTSLTIQCQVDSQVTMMFWYRQQPGQSLTLIATANQGSEATYESGFVIDKFPISRPNLTFSTLTVSNMSPEDSSIYLCSVGENQPQHFGDGTRLSIL.

At least ten counts were recorded for this clonotype. The V gene is TRBV20-1, the J gene TRBJ2-1, with a possible D match to TRBD2 (6 bases). This CDR3 has 10 residues. The germline CDR1 and CDR2 sequences are DFQATT and SNEGSKA (reference sequence). The V gene lost 5 bases and the J gene lost 15 bases, with 14 bases spanning the gap. This CDR3 reads CSASQLAPFF. In DNA form, the CDR3 reads TGCAGTGCTTCCCAACTAGCACCGTTCTTC.

There are many counts of this clonotype. The chain combines TRBV30 with TRBJ1-2; D gene unclear. This CDR3 contains 13 residues. Trimming cost V 1 base and J 6 bases, with 12 bases left between them. Germline V gene lookup returns CDR1 GTSNPN and CDR2 SVGIG (reference sequence). The CDR3 reads CAWSGLRENGYTF. CDR3 DNA: TGTGCCTGGAGTGGGCTGAGAGAGAATGGCTACACCTTC. The whole variable domain, remainder taken from reference TRBV30 and TRBJ1-2, is SQTIHQWPATLVQPVGSPLSLECTVEGTSNPNLYWYRQAAGRGLQLLFYSVGIGQISSEVPQNLSASRPQDRQFILSSKKLLLSDSGFYLCAWSGLRENGYTFGSGTRLTVV.

This clonotype was found many times. The CDR3: CASSLGAGKFHEQYF. The CDR3, as DNA: TGTGCCAGCAGCCTTGGGGCAGGGAAGTTCCACGAGCAGTACTTC. This chain connects TRBV14 to TRBJ2-7, with TRBD1 as a possible D gene (5 bases). The V end lost 4 bases, the J end lost 5 bases, and 18 bases lay between the germline ends. The length of the CDR3 is 15 residues. Germline CDR1 and CDR2: SGHDN and FVKESK.

The table lists this clonotype with many counts. The V call is TRBV28, the J call TRBJ2-7; 9 nucleotides align to TRBD2. The V gene's germline CDR1 is MDHEN and CDR2 SYDVKM. Unmatched junction bases numbered 9, after V lost 3 bases and J lost 0 bases. This CDR3 is 17 amino acids long. CDR3 protein: CASSLAKERGASYEQYF. As DNA, the CDR3 is TGTGCCAGCAGTTTGGCAAAGGAGCGGGGGGCCTCCTACGAGCAGTACTTC.

This clonotype occurred many times. This chain connects TRBV5-4 to TRBJ2-7; 7 positions agree with TRBD2. Germline CDR1 is SGHNT and CDR2 is YYREEE (reference sequence). The junction had 6 bases not matched to a gene; V was cut back by 0 bases and J by 12 bases. The CDR3 has 12 residues. The chain's CDR3 is CASSLATSSAYF. The CDR3, as DNA: TGTGCCAGCAGCTTGGCGACTAGCAGCGCGTACTTC. Complete variable domain (other parts from reference TRBV5-4 and TRBJ2-7): ETGVTQSPTHLIKTRGQQVTLRCSSQSGHNTVSWYQQALGQGPQFIFQYYREEENGRGNFPPRFSGLQFPNYSSELNVNALELDDSALYLCASSLATSSAYFGPGTRLTVT.

This clonotype turned up a few times. V gene TRBV11-2 combines with J gene TRBJ2-1, with unresolved D. The CDR3 spans 15 residues. Germline V CDR1 and CDR2: SGHAT, FQNNGV. V dropped 4 bases and J dropped 3 bases, with 13 bases sitting between them. The CDR3 sequence is CASSSAHRLYNEQFF. In DNA, the CDR3 is TGTGCCAGCAGCTCAGCTCACCGACTCTACAATGAGCAGTTCTTC.

This clonotype was seen at least ten times. The chain links TRBV2 to TRBJ2-5, with 7 bases matching TRBD1. The CDR3 contains 14 residues. With 5 bases clipped from V and 5 bases from J, the junction kept 8 bases outside the gene matches. The germline V gene encodes CDR1 SNHLY and CDR2 FYNNEI. CDR3 coding DNA: TGTGCCAGCAGTCTCGGGACAGCGAAGGAGACCCAGTACTTC. Translation: CASSLGTAKETQYF.

This clonotype was counted ten times or more. The genes are TRBV7-2 and TRBJ2-3, with D possibly matching TRBD2 (5 bases). This CDR3 has 13 amino acids. Trimming cost V 3 bases and J 11 bases, with 15 bases left between them. CDR1 and CDR2 from the germline V gene are SGHTA and FQGNSA. This CDR3 reads CASSLKPGTEQYF. CDR3 coding DNA: TGTGCCAGCAGCTTGAAACCGGGAACCGAGCAGTATTTT. Full variable domain (outside the CDR3, taken from reference TRBV7-2 and TRBJ2-3): GAGVSQSPSNKVTEKGKDVELRCDPISGHTALYWYRQSLGQGLEFLIYFQGNSAPDKSGLPSDRFSAERTGGSVSTLTIQRTQQEDSAVYLCASSLKPGTEQYFGPGTRLTVL.

This clonotype was detected ten times or more. This sequence joins TRBV6-5 and TRBJ1-1; D gene uncertain. CDR1 and CDR2 from the germline V gene are MNHEY and SVGAGI. Trimming cost V 4 bases and J 2 bases, with 14 bases left between them. There are 15 residues in the CDR3. The CDR3 spells CASSSYDMENTEAFF. CDR3 sequence (DNA): TGTGCCAGCAGTTCATATGACATGGAAAACACTGAAGCTTTCTTT.

This clonotype appeared many times. The rearrangement links TRBV10-3 to TRBJ1-6; the D is unclear. V lost 4 bases, J lost 5 bases, and 12 bases lay in between. Germline CDR1 reads ENHRY; CDR2 reads SYGVKD. This CDR3 comprises 15 residues. Here the CDR3 DNA reads TGTGCCATCAGTGGGGATACAGTTAATAATTCACCCCTCCACTTT. Translated: CAISGDTVNNSPLHF.

This clonotype was detected many times. The gene calls are TRBV11-1 and TRBJ2-7; either TRBD1 or TRBD2 may supply D (5 bases each). V was shortened by 8 bases and J by 3 bases, with 5 bases between the two germline ends. The CDR3 consists of 10 residues. Germline V gene lookup returns CDR1 SGHAT and CDR2 FQDESV (reference sequence). The CDR3 sequence is CASGGYEQYF. CDR3 DNA sequence: TGTGCCAGCGGGGGCTACGAGCAGTACTTC. Full variable domain (rest looked up from reference TRBV11-1 and TRBJ2-7): EAEVAQSPRYKITEKSQAVAFWCDPISGHATLYWYRQILGQGPELLVQFQDESVVDDSQLPKDRFSAERLKGVDSTLKIQPAELGDSAMYLCASGGYEQYFGPGTRLTVT.

This clonotype was recorded many times. The chain couples TRBV27 to TRBJ2-7, with D maybe TRBD2 (6 bases). This CDR3 comprises 14 residues. Trimming took 6 bases from V and 2 from J, leaving 14 bases between them. Germline values: CDR1 MNHEY, CDR2 SMNVEV (reference sequence). CDR3 in DNA: TGTGCCAGCAGCACCCCCGGGACTCCCTACGAGCAGTACTTC. Amino acids: CASSTPGTPYEQYF.

This clonotype was counted many times. The chain uses TRBV29-1 and TRBJ2-3; TRBD1 might be the D (6 bases). This CDR3 has 14 residues. Between the trimmed V and J ends, which lost 7 bases and 5 bases, there was a span of 19 bases. Germline V CDR1 and CDR2: SQVTM, ANQGSEA. This chain's CDR3 is CSGELSLGGDTQYF. The CDR3 coding sequence is TGCAGCGGAGAACTTAGCCTAGGGGGAGATACGCAGTATTTT.

This rearrangement joins TRBV23-1 to TRBJ2-3; no definite D call. TRBV23-1 is recorded as an ORF, its role being uncertain. The ends were cut back, 4 bases at V and 0 bases at J, with 20 bases in the middle. This CDR3 region has 18 residues. The CDR3 DNA sequence: TGCGCCAGCAGTCCCTTGATTGCGAATATCTCTAGCACAGATACGCAGTATTTT. Its translation: CASSPLIANISSTDTQYF.